This T cell receptor beta chain was captured by sequencing in a study of blood T cell repertoires in COVID-19 (dated by TCRdb to 2018 to 2021). About the full investigation: Collaborator samples came from the United States, Italy and Spain and covered acute and convalescent phases of COVID-19. The repertoires were released in a freely available public database meant as a resource for research on the immune response to SARS-CoV-2. Where HLA class I and class II types were available, the types were taken from metadata supplied by the sample provider, not from assay-based typing. Sample metadata almost always included a de-identified subject ID, COVID-19 status, age in years and sex. The dataset comprised deeply sampled blood TCRbeta repertoires from subjects exposed to, actively infected with, or recovered from COVID-19. The material from the prospective study consisted of cDNA or gDNA derived from T cells, B-cell-depleted T cells, or PBMCs. The samples were drawn from two sources: the first 160 participants of the ongoing ImmuneRACE study, and some 1,300 subjects contributed by 6 global collaborators.

TCRbeta CDR3 regions were amplified from genomic DNA using the immunoSEQ Assay, a bias-controlled multiplex PCR. The study's own analysis went as follows. Nucleated cell counts per sample were estimated from amplification of reference gene primers within the assay. Sequence reads were collapsed and filtered to measure the absolute abundance of every unique TCRbeta CDR3 rearrangement. For each sample, productive Simpson clonality was calculated as the square root of Simpson's diversity index across productive rearrangements. This immuneACCESS table, as held by TCRdb, lists in-frame sequences with V and J called but not all clones. Of the missing ones, under half trace to an unresolved V gene in checked studies; the others have no known cause. V, J and clone size were drawn from that table, and D and trimming were deduced from the DNA. In this sample the table shows 250,000 to 300,000 clones, roughly 91% of which occur a single time. Clones ranked in the top ten supply 2.3% of the sample.

On this clone itself: Its antigen is unknown. No qualities accompany the bases; no much larger clone lies one base away.

Study-wide findings and limitations: The quantity of clinical and demographic metadata differed by source and by participant and was supplied without curation.

V loses 7 bases at its end and J loses 7 bases; junction bases beyond the gene matches: 21. In the germline V gene, CDR1 corresponds to SQVTM and CDR2 to ANQGSEA. Reading from cysteine to phenylalanine, the CDR3 counts 16 amino acids. Of the read, only the CDR3 DNA is kept; its 48 bases are in frame from base 1. Participants in the prospective study were enrolled through a virtual design, were aged roughly 18 to 100 years, and lived in roughly 24 United States geographic areas. In the prospective study, cohorts were assigned on the basis of participant-reported clinical history obtained from a screening survey and a study questionnaire. In the prospective study, whole blood, serum and a nasopharyngeal or oropharyngeal swab were collected from each participant by mobile phlebotomists. Additional blood draws and questionnaires over an approximately two-month period could optionally be provided by prospective study participants. Before DNA extraction, blood samples from the prospective study were shipped at room temperature or frozen.

The rearranged segments are TRBV29-1 and TRBJ1-2; 7 bases in the middle match TRBD1. The material sequenced was PBMCs or T cells enriched from blood (not recorded which). This clonotype originated in a woman aged 40 to 50 with acute COVID-19. CDR3 region: CSGRGGDTPGAGGYTF. The sequenced DNA: TGCAGCGGCCGAGGGGGCGATACCCCTGGGGCAGGTGGCTACACCTTC.